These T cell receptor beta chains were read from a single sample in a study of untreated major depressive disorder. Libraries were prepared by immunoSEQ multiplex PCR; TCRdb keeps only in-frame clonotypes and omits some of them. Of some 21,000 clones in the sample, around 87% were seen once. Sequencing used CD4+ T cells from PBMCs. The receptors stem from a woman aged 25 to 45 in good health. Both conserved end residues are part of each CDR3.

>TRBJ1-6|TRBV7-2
CASSLGGSPRGSPLHF
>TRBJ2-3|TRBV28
CASSRDTQYF
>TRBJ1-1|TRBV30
CAYHRGGTEAFF
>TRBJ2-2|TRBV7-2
CASSLVRNTGELFF
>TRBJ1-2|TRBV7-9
CASSYAGAANYGYTF
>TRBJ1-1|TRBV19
CASRWDRIDTEAFF
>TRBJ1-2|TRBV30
CAWSLQVGYTF
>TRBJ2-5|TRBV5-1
CASSFDGAEQETQYF
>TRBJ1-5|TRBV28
CASSLFDPDLRNQPQHF
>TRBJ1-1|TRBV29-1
CSVAGHGTEAFF
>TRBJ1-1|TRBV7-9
CASSMMTNTEAFF
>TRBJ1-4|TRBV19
CASSIGPIDQKLFF
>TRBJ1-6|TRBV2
CASSEGQFNSPLHF
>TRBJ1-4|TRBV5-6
CASSLAGEEKLFF
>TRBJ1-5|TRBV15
CATSRAGDRIQPQHF